This TCR beta chain is from a study of blood T cell repertoires in COVID-19. Study background: Specimens from acute and convalescent COVID-19 originated in the United States, Italy and Spain.

CDR1 and CDR2 (germline): SGHVS, FQNEAQ. The CDR3 sequence is 16 residues long. Trimming removed 1 base from V and 7 bases from J, with 17 bases in between. This clone was observed a handful of times. Source study methods: Reference gene primer amplification gave estimated nucleated cell counts. This table comes from immunoSEQ multiplex PCR, and its TCRdb copy is limited to in-frame clones, with some not included. The V and J calls and clone size are taken from that table; D and trimming were inferred from the DNA. The table records 180,000 or so clones, 70% to 90% of them present only once. The sequencing input was peripheral blood. This receptor was identified in a woman of 80 years or more in a cohort sampled during active or convalescent COVID-19. The chain carries TRBV7-8 and TRBJ2-1; no definite D call. The DNA of the CDR3 is TGTGCCAGCAGCTTAGTCGGTACGATCCCTTGGAATGAGCAGTTCTTC. Translation gives CASSLVGTIPWNEQFF. The full variable domain, its missing parts supplied by reference TRBV7-8 and TRBJ2-1, is GAGVSQSPRYKVAKRGQDVALRCDPISGHVSLFWYQQALGQGPEFLTYFQNEAQLDKSGLPSDRFFAERPEGSVSTLKIQRTQQEDSAVYLCASSLVGTIPWNEQFFGPGTRLTVL.